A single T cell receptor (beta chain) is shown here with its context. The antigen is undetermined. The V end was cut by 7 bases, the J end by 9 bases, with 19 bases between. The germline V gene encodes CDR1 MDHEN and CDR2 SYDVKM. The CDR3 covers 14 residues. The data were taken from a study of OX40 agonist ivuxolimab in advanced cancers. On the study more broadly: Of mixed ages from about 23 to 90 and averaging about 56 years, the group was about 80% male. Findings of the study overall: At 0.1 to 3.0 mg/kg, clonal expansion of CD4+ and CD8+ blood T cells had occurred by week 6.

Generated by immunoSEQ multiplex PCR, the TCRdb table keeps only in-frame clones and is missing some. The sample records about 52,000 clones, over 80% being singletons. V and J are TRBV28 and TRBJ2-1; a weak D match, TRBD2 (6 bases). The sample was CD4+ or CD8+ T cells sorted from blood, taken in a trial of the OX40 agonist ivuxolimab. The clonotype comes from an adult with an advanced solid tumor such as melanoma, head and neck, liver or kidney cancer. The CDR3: CASTGGPGGIEQFF. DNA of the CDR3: TGTGCCAGCACTGGAGGCCCCGGGGGTATTGAGCAGTTCTTC.